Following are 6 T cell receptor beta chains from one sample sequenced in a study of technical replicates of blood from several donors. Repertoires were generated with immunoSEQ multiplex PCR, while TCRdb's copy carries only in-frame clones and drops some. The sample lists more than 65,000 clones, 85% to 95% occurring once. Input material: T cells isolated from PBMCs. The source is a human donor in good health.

The CDR3 loop reads CASSWGPGETQYF. The CDR3 DNA reads as TGTGCCAGCAGCTGGGGCCCCGGGGAGACCCAGTACTTC. The chain couples TRBV11-2 to TRBJ2-5, with D perhaps matching TRBD1 (5 bases). Germline V lookup: CDR1 SGHAT, CDR2 FQNNGV. V lost 4 bases, J lost 5 bases, and 11 bases lay in between. The CDR3 is made up of 13 amino acids.

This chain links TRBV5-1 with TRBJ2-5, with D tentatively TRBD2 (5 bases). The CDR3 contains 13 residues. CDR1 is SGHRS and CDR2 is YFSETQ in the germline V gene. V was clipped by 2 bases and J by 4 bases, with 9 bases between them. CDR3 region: CASSFVRGETQYF. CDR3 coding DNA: TGCGCCAGCAGCTTCGTTCGGGGAGAGACCCAGTACTTC.

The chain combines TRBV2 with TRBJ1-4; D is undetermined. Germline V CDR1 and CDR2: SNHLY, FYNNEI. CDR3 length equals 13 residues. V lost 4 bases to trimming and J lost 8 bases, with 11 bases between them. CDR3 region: CASSGASTEKLFF. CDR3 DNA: TGTGCCAGCAGTGGGGCGAGCACCGAAAAACTGTTTTTT.

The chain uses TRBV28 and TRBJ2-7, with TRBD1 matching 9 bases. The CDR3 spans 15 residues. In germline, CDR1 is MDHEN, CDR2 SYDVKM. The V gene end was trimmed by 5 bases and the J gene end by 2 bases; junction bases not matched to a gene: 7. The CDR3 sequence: CASSIPGQGPYEQYF. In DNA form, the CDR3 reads TGTGCCAGCAGTATTCCGGGACAGGGACCCTACGAGCAGTACTTC.

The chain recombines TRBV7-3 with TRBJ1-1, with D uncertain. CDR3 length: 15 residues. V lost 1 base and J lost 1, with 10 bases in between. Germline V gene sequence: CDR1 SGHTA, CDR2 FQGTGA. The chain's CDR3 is CASSLNGQPNTEAFF. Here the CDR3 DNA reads TGTGCCAGCAGCTTAAATGGGCAGCCGAACACTGAAGCTTTCTTT.

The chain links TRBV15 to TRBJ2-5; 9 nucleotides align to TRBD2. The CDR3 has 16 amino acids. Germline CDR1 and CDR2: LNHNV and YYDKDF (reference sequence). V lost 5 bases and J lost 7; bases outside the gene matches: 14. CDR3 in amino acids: CATSGGLALSLGTQYF. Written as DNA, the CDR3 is TGTGCCACCAGCGGGGGACTAGCCCTATCTTTAGGGACCCAGTACTTC.